This T cell receptor beta chain was sequenced for a study of OX40 agonist ivuxolimab in advanced cancers. About the study as a whole: Ivuxolimab, which targeted the costimulatory receptor OX40 (CD134), was an agonistic, fully human IgG2 monoclonal antibody. Intravenous ivuxolimab was administered to patients every 2 weeks at six dose levels: 0.01, 0.1, 0.3, 1.5, 3 and 10 mg/kg. Of the approximately 50 patients in dose escalation, about 19 had hepatocellular carcinoma, some 15 had melanoma, 9 had renal cell carcinoma and 9 had head and neck cancer. The dose-escalation cohort was roughly 80% male with a mean age of about 60 years, ranging from roughly 20 to 80. Patients were allowed to have had prior anti-PD-1, anti-PD-L1 or anti-CTLA-4 therapy, and approximately 40% of the dose-escalation patients had previously received checkpoint inhibitors. Partial responses occurred in three dose-escalation patients, of whom one had hepatocellular carcinoma and two had cutaneous melanoma. The point of sequencing TCRbeta in the periphery was to test whether ivuxolimab changed TCR sequence diversity and drove clonal T-cell expansion. The paper covers the monotherapy dose-escalation part of the phase I ivuxolimab trial, which included N ≈ 54 patients. Study-wide conclusions, independent of this receptor: Partial responders in the 0.1-3.0 mg/kg groups had among the lowest normalized peripheral clonal expansion, especially among CD8+ T cells. After ivuxolimab, CD8+ T cells had more expanded clones than CD4+ T cells on average. Which antigens the clonally expanded peripheral T cells were specific for was not determined. Clonal expansion of both CD4+ and CD8+ blood T cells was observed from baseline to week 6 at doses 0.1 to 3.0 mg/kg. Low levels of normalized T-cell clonal expansion were also seen in some patients who did not respond.

Genomic DNA was isolated from the sorted cells so that the TCRbeta CDR3 region could be sequenced. The immunoSEQ Assay was used to sequence the TCRbeta CDR3 regions. TCRdb stores this immuneACCESS table with in-frame sequences only. Part of the clones is absent; in the studies checked, under half of the shortfall reflects unresolved V genes, and no reason is known for the rest. The sample table holds tens of thousands of clones, of which about nine tenths were seen once. Clones ranked in the top ten supply around 15% of the sample. The germline V gene (reference sequence) yields LNHDA for CDR1 and SQIVND for CDR2. Relative to germline, V is 0 bases shorter and J is 2 bases shorter, with 11 bases between their ends. The CDR3 covers 15 residues, taking in both the cysteine and the phenylalanine. CDR3 DNA only is kept here, 45 bases in frame from base 1. Patients with a history of autoimmune disease or receiving systemic immunosuppression were excluded from the trial. Peripheral blood for TCR sequencing was collected from all dose cohorts at baseline, on cycle 4 day 1, and on cycle 7 day 1. The samples were drawn from a first-in-human, open-label, multicenter phase I dose-escalation trial of ivuxolimab. Adults with locally advanced or metastatic head and neck squamous cell, hepatocellular, melanoma or renal cell carcinoma were enrolled in the trial. Before TCR sequencing, CD4+ T cells and CD8+ T cells were sorted from peripheral blood as separate populations.

A remark on this clone: Which antigen it targets is not known. Base qualities are missing; no much larger clone stands one base away.

This receptor was identified in an adult with an advanced solid tumor such as melanoma, head and neck, liver or kidney cancer. The rearranged chain carries TRBV19 and TRBJ2-7, with the D segment possibly TRBD1 or TRBD2, each aligning over 5 bases. The sample in question was CD4+ or CD8+ T cells sorted from blood, obtained in a trial of the OX40 agonist ivuxolimab. The nucleotides read TGTGCCAGTAGTATAGAAGGAAGGGACCCCTACGAGCAGTACTTC. Translated, it gives CASSIEGRDPYEQYF.